Listed below are T cell receptor beta chains from one sample, sequenced in a study of regulatory T cells in long-lasting Graves disease. TCRdb independently ran MiXCR on the multiplex PCR reads; one entry per CDR3 protein. Among roughly 500,000 distinct CDR3 sequences, 12% were seen once, and the ten largest hold roughly 8.9%. This sample also belongs to another study, concerning T cells in Graves' hyperthyroidism and ophthalmopathy.

The source was peripheral blood mononuclear cells (PBMCs), collected at new diagnosis, from a patient treated with antithyroid drugs. The source of these receptors is a young woman with Graves disease. The CDR3 runs from the conserved cysteine through the conserved F or W. D genes are given only for firm matches. Not every row has a clone size; where given, it reads once, few, many or a size class.

d_gene,v_gene,j_gene,abundance,CDR3aa,CDR3nt
.,TRBV13,TRBJ1-4,many,CASSWGPFNEKLFF,TGTGCCAGCAGCTGGGGACCGTTTAATGAAAAACTGTTTTTT
.,TRBV11-2,TRBJ1-6,many,CASSYAGNSPLHF,TGTGCCAGCAGTTACGCCGGGAATTCACCCCTCCACTTT
.,TRBV13,TRBJ2-1,few,CASSDLTNEQFF,TGTGCCAGCAGCGATCTCACGAATGAGCAGTTCTTC
TRBD1,TRBV11-2,TRBJ1-1,.,CASSLGTGVYRAFF,TGTGCCAGCAGCTTGGGGACAGGGGTTTATCGGGCTTTCTTT
TRBD1,TRBV6-2/TRBV6-3,TRBJ1-1,few,CASRGTGWGYTEAFF,TGTGCCAGCAGGGGGACAGGGTGGGGATATACTGAAGCTTTCTTT
TRBD1,TRBV6-2/TRBV6-3,TRBJ1-3,few,CASSYSTGVGNTIYF,TGTGCCAGCAGTTACTCGACAGGGGTTGGAAACACCATATATTTT
.,TRBV30,TRBJ1-2,few,CAWSVRLGSRGYTF,TGTGCCTGGAGTGTACGGCTGGGGTCCCGTGGCTACACCTTC
TRBD2,TRBV6-1,TRBJ2-7,.,CASRTTSGGGNYEQYF,TGTGCCAGCAGGACTACTAGCGGTGGGGGCAACTACGAGCAGTACTTC
.,TRBV4-3,TRBJ2-1,few,CASSQEGRSYNEQFF,TGCGCCAGCAGCCAAGAAGGGAGGAGCTACAATGAGCAGTTCTTC
.,TRBV25-1,TRBJ2-2,many,CATKSAGQKNTGELFF,TGTGCCACCAAATCAGCAGGACAGAAGAACACCGGGGAGCTGTTTTTT
.,TRBV5-5,TRBJ1-2,.,CASSLDVVVANYGYTF,TGTGCCAGCAGCTTGGACGTGGTGGTAGCTAACTATGGCTACACCTTC
.,TRBV28,TRBJ2-4,few,CASSPRLLAKNIQYF,TGTGCCAGCAGTCCCCGGCTCTTAGCCAAAAACATTCAGTACTTC
TRBD1,TRBV25-1,TRBJ2-5,few,CASSADRAGAETQYF,TGTGCCAGCAGTGCGGACAGGGCCGGAGCAGAGACCCAGTACTTC
TRBD2,TRBV6-2/TRBV6-3,TRBJ2-2,.,CASSSGTSGVRGVTGELFF,TGTGCCAGCAGTTCCGGGACTAGCGGAGTCCGGGGGGTCACCGGGGAGCTGTTTTTT
TRBD1,TRBV6-1,TRBJ1-6,few,CASGRTGANNSPLHF,TGTGCCAGCGGTCGGACAGGGGCGAATAATTCACCCCTCCACTTT
.,TRBV12-5,TRBJ2-2,many,CASCRRAGELFF,TGTGCTAGTTGTAGAAGGGCCGGGGAGCTGTTTTTT
.,TRBV6-2/TRBV6-3,TRBJ1-4,many,CATTHYLTDSRGNEKLFF,TGTGCCACTACTCACTACCTTACAGACTCGAGGGGTAATGAAAAACTGTTTTTT
TRBD1,TRBV6-5,TRBJ2-1,many,CASSYTGTGNGDEQFF,TGTGCCAGCAGTTACACCGGGACAGGGAATGGCGATGAGCAGTTCTTC
.,TRBV28,TRBJ1-6,many,CASSALLGSGSALHF,TGTGCCAGCAGCGCTTTGTTGGGCAGTGGATCGGCCCTCCACTTT
TRBD2,TRBV20-1,TRBJ2-1,many,CSGLAERDNEQFF,TGCAGCGGACTAGCGGAAAGAGACAATGAGCAGTTCTTC
TRBD2,TRBV15,TRBJ2-5,many,CATSEAGGETQYF,TGTGCCACCAGCGAGGCGGGGGGGGAGACCCAGTACTTC
.,TRBV20-1,TRBJ2-7,many,CSARDPPDPIEQYF,TGCAGTGCTAGAGACCCTCCGGACCCAATTGAGCAGTACTTC
.,TRBV12-3/TRBV12-4,TRBJ2-7,.,CASSIAAGGYEQYF,TGTGCCAGCAGCATCGCCGCCGGCGGATACGAGCAGTACTTC
.,TRBV24-1,TRBJ2-5,.,CATSDLTGFAETQYF,TGTGCCACCAGTGATTTGACAGGGTTCGCCGAGACCCAGTACTTC
TRBD1,TRBV29-1,TRBJ1-1,few,CSDAGGRTEAFF,TGCAGCGATGCAGGGGGGCGAACTGAAGCTTTCTTT
.,TRBV6-1,TRBJ1-1,many,CASRTAGTLAEAFF,TGTGCCAGCAGGACAGCCGGGACGTTGGCTGAAGCTTTCTTT
.,TRBV20-1,TRBJ2-5,.,CSAKLSQGTQYF,TGCAGTGCTAAGCTAAGCCAGGGGACCCAGTACTTC
.,TRBV19,TRBJ1-2,many,CASSLQGFSNYGYTF,TGTGCCAGTAGCTTGCAGGGCTTTTCTAACTATGGCTACACCTTC
.,TRBV7-9,TRBJ1-2,few,CASSSGLAGGGDGYTF,TGTGCCAGCAGCTCCGGTCTGGCAGGCGGGGGAGATGGCTACACCTTC
.,TRBV3-1,TRBJ2-3,few,CASSQDPDTQYF,TGTGCCAGCAGCCAGGATCCAGATACGCAGTATTTT
TRBD1,TRBV28,TRBJ2-3,many,CASSLTQGGWTDTQYF,TGTGCCAGCAGTCTCACACAAGGGGGCTGGACAGATACGCAGTATTTT
TRBD2,TRBV7-9,TRBJ2-3,few,CASSLVLAGGDTQYF,TGTGCCAGCAGCTTAGTACTAGCGGGAGGAGATACGCAGTATTTT
.,TRBV27,TRBJ2-7,many,CASSSKGQVYEQYF,TGTGCCAGCAGTTCGAAGGGTCAAGTGTACGAGCAGTACTTC
.,TRBV5-1,TRBJ2-1,many,CASSLAGAASEQFF,TGCGCCAGCAGCTTGGCGGGAGCAGCGTCTGAGCAGTTCTTC
TRBD2,TRBV6-1,TRBJ2-1,many,CASSRNHLWFIGRGLDEQFF,TGTGCCAGCAGTCGTAATCACCTTTGGTTTATCGGGAGGGGACTAGATGAGCAGTTCTTC
TRBD2,TRBV28,TRBJ2-7,.,CACSLAGVRCEQYF,TGTGCCTGCTCACTAGCGGGAGTACGCTGCGAGCAGTACTTC
TRBD1,TRBV20-1,TRBJ1-2,few,CSARGWAGGMYGYTF,TGCAGTGCTAGAGGGTGGGCAGGGGGGATGTATGGCTACACCTTC
.,TRBV6-1,TRBJ1-2,many,CASFTGVGYTF,TGTGCCAGCTTCACTGGTGTCGGCTACACCTTC
TRBD2,TRBV6-1,TRBJ2-3,few,CASRSPAGVEDTQYF,TGTGCCAGCCGAAGTCCAGCGGGAGTCGAGGATACGCAGTATTTT
.,TRBV11-1,TRBJ1-2,many,CASSRVGGTYGYTF,TGTGCCAGCAGCCGGGTTGGAGGGACCTATGGCTACACCTTC
.,TRBV28,TRBJ1-5,many,CASSLWGQGVNQPQHF,TGTGCCAGCAGTTTATGGGGTCAGGGAGTCAATCAGCCCCAGCATTTT
TRBD1,TRBV30,TRBJ2-1,many,CAWYRGEPFF,TGTGCCTGGTACAGGGGAGAGCCGTTCTTC
.,TRBV4-2,TRBJ2-1,many,CASSQDRFGEQFF,TGTGCCAGCAGCCAAGATCGCTTCGGCGAGCAGTTCTTC
TRBD2,TRBV19,TRBJ2-7,few,CASSLTPGLAGADEQYF,TGTGCCAGTAGTTTAACGCCGGGACTAGCGGGAGCAGACGAGCAGTACTTC
TRBD1,TRBV27,TRBJ2-7,many,CASSLSYGTVYEQYF,TGTGCCAGCAGTTTATCCTATGGGACAGTATACGAGCAGTACTTC
.,TRBV12-3/TRBV12-4,TRBJ2-4,few,CASSFGGLSNIQYF,TGTGCCAGCAGTTTCGGGGGACTTAGCAACATTCAGTACTTC
.,TRBV9,TRBJ1-4,few,CASSFAEGPPTNEKLFF,TGTGCCAGCTCCTTTGCGGAAGGGCCACCAACTAATGAAAAACTGTTTTTT
TRBD2,TRBV6-5,TRBJ2-1,.,CASSYSRETGRALHIYEQFF,TGTGCCAGCAGTTACTCCCGAGAGACCGGGAGGGCCCTCCATATCTATGAGCAGTTCTTC
.,TRBV7-9,TRBJ2-7,.,CASSSPQGINEQYF,TGTGCCAGCAGTTCTCCCCAGGGGATCAACGAGCAGTACTTC
.,TRBV6-5,TRBJ2-7,.,CASSYSQGSNEQYF,TGTGCCAGCAGTTACTCCCAGGGGAGCAACGAGCAGTACTTC
TRBD2,TRBV12-3/TRBV12-4,TRBJ2-2,many,CASRKMGLVVPGELFF,TGTGCCAGCAGGAAAATGGGACTAGTGGTACCCGGGGAGCTGTTTTTT
.,TRBV9,TRBJ2-7,many,CASSVGPGGLANYEQYF,TGTGCCAGCAGCGTAGGCCCCGGGGGGCTAGCCAACTACGAGCAGTACTTC
TRBD2,TRBV6-2/TRBV6-3,TRBJ2-5,many,CASSLASGRQETQYF,TGTGCCAGCAGTTTGGCTAGCGGGAGACAAGAGACCCAGTACTTC
TRBD2,TRBV11-2,TRBJ2-5,many,CASSLAAGVGETQYF,TGTGCCAGCAGCTTGGCAGCGGGAGTCGGGGAGACCCAGTACTTC
.,TRBV6-1,TRBJ1-1,many,CASSDRGRSDTEAFF,TGTGCCAGCAGTGATAGGGGACGGTCGGACACTGAAGCTTTCTTT